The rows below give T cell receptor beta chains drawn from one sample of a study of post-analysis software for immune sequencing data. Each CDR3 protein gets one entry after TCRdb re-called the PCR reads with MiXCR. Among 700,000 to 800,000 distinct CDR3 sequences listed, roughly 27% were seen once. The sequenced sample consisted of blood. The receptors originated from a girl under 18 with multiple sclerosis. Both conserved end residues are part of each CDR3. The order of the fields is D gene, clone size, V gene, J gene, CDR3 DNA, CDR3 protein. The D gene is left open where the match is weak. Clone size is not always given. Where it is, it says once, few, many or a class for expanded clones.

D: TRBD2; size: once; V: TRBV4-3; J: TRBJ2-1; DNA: TGCGCCAGCAGCCACCGCGGTGGGCTAGCGGGAGGGCTCGGCAATGAGCAGTTCTTC; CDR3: CASSHRGGLAGGLGNEQFF
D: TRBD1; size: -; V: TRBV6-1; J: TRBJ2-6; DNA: TGTGCCAGCAGTGAATCTTTAGTGGGACAGGTTAGCTCTGGGGCCAACGTCCTGACTTTC; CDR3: CASSESLVGQVSSGANVLTF
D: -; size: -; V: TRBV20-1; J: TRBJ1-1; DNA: TGCAGCGGACGGGTGAACACTGAAGCTTTCTTT; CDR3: CSGRVNTEAFF
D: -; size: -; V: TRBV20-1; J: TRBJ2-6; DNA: TGCAGTGCTAGTAGTTGGGGCCGGGGGCCTGGGGCCAACGTCCTGACTTTC; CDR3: CSASSWGRGPGANVLTF
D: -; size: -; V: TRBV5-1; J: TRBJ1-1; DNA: TGCGCCAGCAGCCCCGTTCTGGGCACTGAAGCTTTCTTT; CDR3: CASSPVLGTEAFF
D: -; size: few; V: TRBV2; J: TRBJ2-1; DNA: TGTGCCAGCAGTGAGGCGACCTACAGTACAAACAATGAGCAGTTCTTC; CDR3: CASSEATYSTNNEQFF
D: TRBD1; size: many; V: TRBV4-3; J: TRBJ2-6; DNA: TGCGCCAGCAGCCACCTTACAGGGGCGGGGGCCAACGTCCTGACTTTC; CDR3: CASSHLTGAGANVLTF
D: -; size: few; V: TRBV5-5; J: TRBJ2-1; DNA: TGTGCCAGCAGCCGCTGGACGGGAATGAATGAGCAGTTCTTC; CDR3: CASSRWTGMNEQFF
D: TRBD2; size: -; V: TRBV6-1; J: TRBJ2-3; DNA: TGTGCCAGCAGTGTAACTAGCGGGGGACTCACAGATACGCAGTATTTT; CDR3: CASSVTSGGLTDTQYF
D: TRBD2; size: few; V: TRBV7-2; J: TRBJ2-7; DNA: TGTGCCAGCAGCCCGGATAGCGGGACCTCCTACGAGCAGTACTTC; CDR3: CASSPDSGTSYEQYF
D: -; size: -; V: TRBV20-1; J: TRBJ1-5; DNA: TGCAGTGCTAGAGATCGTAAGGGGTCGGGGCAGCCCCAGCATTTT; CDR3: CSARDRKGSGQPQHF
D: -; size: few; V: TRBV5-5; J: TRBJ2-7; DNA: TGTGCCAACAGCTCCGCTACATGGTCCTACGAGCAGTACTTC; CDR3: CANSSATWSYEQYF
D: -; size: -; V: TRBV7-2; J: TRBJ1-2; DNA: TGTGCCAGCAGCTTAGGAGTAATCGGGAGGGCCTATGGCTACACCTTC; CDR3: CASSLGVIGRAYGYTF
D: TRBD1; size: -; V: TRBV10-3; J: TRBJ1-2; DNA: TGTGCCATCAGCCTATTAGGGGGCGACTATGGCTACACCTTC; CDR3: CAISLLGGDYGYTF
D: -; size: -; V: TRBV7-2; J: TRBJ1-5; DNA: TGTGCCAGCAGCCCAACACAAGACGGGTTTAGCAATCAGCCCCAGCATTTT; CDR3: CASSPTQDGFSNQPQHF
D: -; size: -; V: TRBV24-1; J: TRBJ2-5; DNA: TGTGCCACCAGTGATTCCCGCAACGGGTTCCAAGAGACCCAGTACTTC; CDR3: CATSDSRNGFQETQYF
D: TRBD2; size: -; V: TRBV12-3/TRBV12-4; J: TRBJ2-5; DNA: TGTGCCAGCAGTTTTGGGCGGGGGAAACGAGAGACCCAGTACTTC; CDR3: CASSFGRGKRETQYF
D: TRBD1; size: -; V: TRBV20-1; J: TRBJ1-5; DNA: TGCAGTGCTACAGGACAGGGGGGAGGTCAGCCCCAGCATTTT; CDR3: CSATGQGGGQPQHF
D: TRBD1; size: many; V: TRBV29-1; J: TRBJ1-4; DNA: TGCAGCGCGCGGACAGGGGGCAATGAAAAACTGTTTTTT; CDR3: CSARTGGNEKLFF
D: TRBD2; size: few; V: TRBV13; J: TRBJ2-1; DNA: TGTGCCAGCAGCTCGCGACTAGCGGGAGCTGGCGGTGAGCAGTTCTTC; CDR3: CASSSRLAGAGGEQFF
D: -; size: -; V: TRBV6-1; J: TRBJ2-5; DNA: TGTGCCAGCAGTGAATATGAGGGGCCCTTTAAGACCCAGTACTTC; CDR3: CASSEYEGPFKTQYF
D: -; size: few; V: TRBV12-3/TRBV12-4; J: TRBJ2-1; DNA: TGTGCCAGCAGTGACCGGGGAGGAGGCTCCTACAATGAGCAGTTCTTC; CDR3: CASSDRGGGSYNEQFF